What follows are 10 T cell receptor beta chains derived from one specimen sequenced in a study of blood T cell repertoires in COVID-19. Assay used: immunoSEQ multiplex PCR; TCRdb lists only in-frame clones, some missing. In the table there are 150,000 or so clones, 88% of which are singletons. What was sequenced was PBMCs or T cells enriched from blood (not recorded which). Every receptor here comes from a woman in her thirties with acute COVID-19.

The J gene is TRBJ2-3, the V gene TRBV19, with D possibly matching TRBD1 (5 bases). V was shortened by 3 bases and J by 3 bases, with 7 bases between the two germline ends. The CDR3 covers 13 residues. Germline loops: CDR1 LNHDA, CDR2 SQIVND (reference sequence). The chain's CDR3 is CASSIAGTDTQYF. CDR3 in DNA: TGTGCCAGTAGTATTGCAGGGACAGATACGCAGTATTTT.

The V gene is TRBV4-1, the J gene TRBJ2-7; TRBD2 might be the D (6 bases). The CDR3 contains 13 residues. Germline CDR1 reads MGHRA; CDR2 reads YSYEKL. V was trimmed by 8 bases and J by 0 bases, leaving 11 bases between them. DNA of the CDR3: TGCGCCAGCCGGGACTTGAGCTCCTACGAGCAGTACTTC. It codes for CASRDLSSYEQYF.

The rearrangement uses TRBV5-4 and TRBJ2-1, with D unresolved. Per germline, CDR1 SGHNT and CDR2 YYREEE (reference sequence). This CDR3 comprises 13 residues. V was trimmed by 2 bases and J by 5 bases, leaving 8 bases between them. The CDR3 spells CASSFPLNNEQFF. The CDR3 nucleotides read TGTGCCAGCAGCTTTCCCCTAAACAATGAGCAGTTCTTC.

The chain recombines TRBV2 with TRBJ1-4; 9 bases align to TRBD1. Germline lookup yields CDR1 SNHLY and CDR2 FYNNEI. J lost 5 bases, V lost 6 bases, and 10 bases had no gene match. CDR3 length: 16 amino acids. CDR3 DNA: TGTGCCAGCAGCGAAATCCGGACAGGGGAAAATGAAAAACTGTTTTTT. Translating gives CASSEIRTGENEKLFF.

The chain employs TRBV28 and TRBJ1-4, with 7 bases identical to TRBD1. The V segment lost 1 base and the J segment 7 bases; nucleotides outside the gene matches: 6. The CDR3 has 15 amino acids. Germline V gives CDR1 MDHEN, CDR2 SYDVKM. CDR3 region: CASSLLAGGVEKLFF. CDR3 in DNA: TGTGCCAGCAGTTTATTGGCAGGGGGAGTTGAAAAACTGTTTTTT.

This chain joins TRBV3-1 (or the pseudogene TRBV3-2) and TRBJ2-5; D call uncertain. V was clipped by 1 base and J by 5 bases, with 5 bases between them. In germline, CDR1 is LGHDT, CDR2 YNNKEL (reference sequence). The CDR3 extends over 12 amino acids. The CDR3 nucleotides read TGTGCCAGCAGCCAAGGAGTGGAGACCCAGTACTTC. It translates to CASSQGVETQYF.

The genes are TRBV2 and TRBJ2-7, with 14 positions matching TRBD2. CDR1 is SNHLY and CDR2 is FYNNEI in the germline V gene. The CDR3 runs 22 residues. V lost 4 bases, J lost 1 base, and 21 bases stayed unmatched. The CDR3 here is CASSALNSRGTSGSRRSYEQYF. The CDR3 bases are TGTGCCAGCAGTGCACTGAACTCTAGGGGGACTAGCGGGAGTCGTAGGTCCTACGAGCAGTACTTC.

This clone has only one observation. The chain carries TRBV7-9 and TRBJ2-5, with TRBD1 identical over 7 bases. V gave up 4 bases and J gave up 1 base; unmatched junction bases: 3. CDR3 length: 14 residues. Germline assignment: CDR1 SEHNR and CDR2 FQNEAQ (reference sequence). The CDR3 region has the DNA TGTGCCAGCAGCTCGGACAGGCCCCAAGAGACCCAGTACTTC. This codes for CASSSDRPQETQYF.

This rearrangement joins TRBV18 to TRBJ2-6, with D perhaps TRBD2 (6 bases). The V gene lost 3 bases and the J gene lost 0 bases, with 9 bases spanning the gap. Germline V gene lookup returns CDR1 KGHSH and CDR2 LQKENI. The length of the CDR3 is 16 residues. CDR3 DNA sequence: TGTGCCAGCTCACCCCTGGAGGGCTCTGGGGCCAACGTCCTGACTTTC. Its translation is CASSPLEGSGANVLTF.

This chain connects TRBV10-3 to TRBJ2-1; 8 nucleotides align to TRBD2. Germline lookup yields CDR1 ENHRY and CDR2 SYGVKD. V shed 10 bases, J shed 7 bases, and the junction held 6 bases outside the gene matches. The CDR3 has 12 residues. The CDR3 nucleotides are TGTGCCACCGAGCGGGAGCCGAATGAGCAGTTCTTC. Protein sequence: CATEREPNEQFF.